The rows below give T cell receptor beta chains drawn from one sample of a study of blood T cell repertoires in COVID-19. Sequenced by immunoSEQ multiplex PCR; TCRdb stores in-frame clones only, minus some. The sample has some 100,000 clones, roughly 90% seen once. Sequenced: peripheral blood. The receptor set was obtained from a man in his 60s with acute or convalescent COVID-19. CDR3s include the opening cysteine and the closing phenylalanine or tryptophan. A D gene is named only where the DNA matches it firmly. Rows may omit the clone size; those that give it use once, few, many or a size class.

j_gene | abundance | d_gene | v_gene | CDR3aa | CDR3nt
TRBJ2-1 | - | - | TRBV19 | CASSMEAATLVSSYNEQFF | TGTGCCAGTAGTATGGAGGCCGCGACTCTTGTTAGCTCCTACAATGAGCAGTTCTTC
TRBJ1-1 | once | - | TRBV13 | CASSLERETEAFF | TGTGCCAGCAGCTTAGAGCGAGAAACTGAAGCTTTCTTT
TRBJ2-7 | - | - | TRBV6-1 | CASSGRAGQPFPYEQYF | TGTGCCAGCAGTGGCCGCGCGGGACAGCCATTTCCCTACGAGCAGTACTTC
TRBJ1-4 | - | TRBD1 | TRBV2 | CASSGGQVNEKLFF | TGTGCCAGCAGTGGAGGACAGGTTAATGAAAAACTGTTTTTT
TRBJ2-7 | - | TRBD2 | TRBV20-1 | CSASFGGGLAGHRRDEQYF | TGCAGTGCTAGTTTTGGGGGAGGACTAGCGGGACATCGGAGGGACGAGCAGTACTTC
TRBJ2-1 | - | TRBD1 | TRBV18 | CASSPGRGLYNEQFF | TGTGCCAGCTCACCGGGCAGGGGGTTATACAATGAGCAGTTCTTC
TRBJ1-2 | - | - | TRBV5-8 | CASSLRRGNYGYTF | TGTGCCAGCAGCTTACGACGGGGGAACTATGGCTACACCTTC
TRBJ1-1 | once | TRBD1 | TRBV27 | CASSQKTGGWTEAFF | TGTGCCAGCAGCCAGAAGACAGGGGGCTGGACTGAAGCTTTCTTT
TRBJ1-1 | - | - | TRBV3-1/TRBV3-2 | CASSLQGNTEAFF | TGTGCCAGCAGCCTACAGGGAAACACTGAAGCTTTCTTT
TRBJ2-1 | few | - | TRBV5-1 | CASSLAGGSSYNEQFF | TGCGCCAGCAGCTTGGCTGGGGGGAGCTCCTACAATGAGCAGTTCTTC
TRBJ1-5 | - | TRBD1 | TRBV9 | CASSVAGQGNQPQHF | TGTGCCAGCAGCGTAGCTGGACAGGGGAATCAGCCCCAGCATTTT
TRBJ1-3 | - | - | TRBV28 | CASTSGFAPTGNTIYF | TGTGCCAGCACTTCGGGTTTCGCCCCCACTGGAAACACCATATATTTT
TRBJ1-1 | - | - | TRBV19 | CASTNRPRNTEAFF | TGTGCCAGTACAAACCGTCCGAGGAACACTGAAGCTTTCTTT
TRBJ2-7 | - | TRBD2 | TRBV28 | CASSRGGRPSYEQYF | TGTGCCAGCAGTCGGGGGGGGCGCCCCTCCTACGAGCAGTACTTC
TRBJ1-4 | - | TRBD1 | TRBV4-1 | CASSPVGTGNEKLFF | TGCGCCAGCAGCCCAGTCGGGACAGGAAATGAAAAACTGTTTTTT
TRBJ2-6 | - | TRBD1 | TRBV19 | CASTGQGAGANVLTF | TGTGCCAGTACCGGACAGGGGGCTGGGGCCAACGTCCTGACTTTC
TRBJ2-2 | many | TRBD1 | TRBV30 | CAWGFRDRGLVTGELFF | TGTGCCTGGGGATTCCGGGACAGGGGGCTGGTCACCGGGGAGCTGTTTTTT
TRBJ2-1 | - | - | TRBV7-9 | CASTWSYNEQFF | TGTGCCAGCACCTGGAGTTACAATGAGCAGTTCTTC
TRBJ2-2 | - | TRBD2 | TRBV5-1 | CASSLSGTSGLGNTGELFF | TGCGCCAGCAGCCTCTCCGGGACTAGCGGATTAGGAAACACCGGGGAGCTGTTTTTT
TRBJ2-3 | - | - | TRBV7-9 | CASSISGMTDTQYF | TGTGCCAGCAGCATTAGCGGAATGACAGATACGCAGTATTTT
TRBJ2-7 | - | - | TRBV4-1 | CASSQVEGAYEQYF | TGCGCCAGCAGCCAAGTTGAAGGAGCCTACGAGCAGTACTTC
TRBJ1-6 | - | - | TRBV6-6 | CASSLGAPNSPLHF | TGTGCCAGCAGCCTTGGGGCACCGAATTCACCCCTCCACTTT
TRBJ1-3 | - | - | TRBV30 | CAWSEGTKFSPGNTIYF | TGTGCCTGGAGTGAAGGGACAAAATTCTCACCAGGAAACACCATATATTTT
TRBJ1-2 | - | TRBD1 | TRBV18 | CASSHGQAEGIYGYTF | TGTGCCAGCTCCCATGGACAGGCGGAGGGGATCTATGGCTACACCTTC
TRBJ1-1 | once | - | TRBV11-3 | CASSGGDARPTEAFF | TGTGCCAGCAGCGGGGGGGATGCGCGGCCCACTGAAGCTTTCTTT
TRBJ1-5 | - | - | TRBV9 | CASSVSESNQPQHF | TGTGCCAGCAGCGTCAGCGAAAGCAATCAGCCCCAGCATTTT
TRBJ1-3 | once | - | TRBV28 | CASSLSRTDSGNTIYF | TGTGCCAGCAGTTTAAGCAGGACAGACTCTGGAAACACCATATATTTT
TRBJ1-5 | - | - | TRBV27 | CASSFGQNNQPQHF | TGTGCCAGCAGTTTCGGACAAAACAATCAGCCCCAGCATTTT
TRBJ2-1 | - | TRBD2 | TRBV5-4 | CASSVTSGSRNEQFF | TGTGCCAGCAGCGTGACTAGCGGGAGTAGGAATGAGCAGTTCTTC
TRBJ1-2 | - | - | TRBV5-6 | CASSWEGDYGYTF | TGTGCCAGCAGCTGGGAGGGGGACTATGGCTACACCTTC
TRBJ1-2 | - | TRBD1 | TRBV5-1 | CASSKGQVYGYTF | TGCGCCAGCAGCAAAGGACAGGTCTATGGCTACACCTTC
TRBJ2-5 | - | - | TRBV11-3 | CASSLEGPQTQYF | TGTGCCAGCAGCTTAGAGGGCCCACAGACCCAGTACTTC
TRBJ1-4 | - | TRBD1 | TRBV3-1/TRBV3-2 | CASRRGPTNEKLFF | TGTGCCAGTAGGAGGGGGCCAACTAATGAAAAACTGTTTTTT
TRBJ1-2 | - | TRBD1 | TRBV9 | CASSYEGQGYGYTF | TGTGCCAGCTCCTACGAGGGACAGGGCTATGGCTACACCTTC
TRBJ1-5 | once | TRBD1 | TRBV24-1 | CATGQGHQPQHF | TGTGCCACCGGACAGGGCCATCAGCCCCAGCATTTT
TRBJ1-5 | once | TRBD1 | TRBV6-5 | CASSPDRGNQPQHF | TGTGCCAGCAGTCCGGACAGGGGCAATCAGCCCCAGCATTTT
TRBJ2-1 | - | TRBD2 | TRBV6-2/TRBV6-3 | CASSYGTRGYNEQFF | TGTGCCAGCAGTTACGGGACTAGGGGCTACAATGAGCAGTTCTTC
TRBJ2-4 | - | - | TRBV9 | CASSPRSVLAKNIQYF | TGTGCCAGCAGCCCGAGATCGGTGCTAGCCAAAAACATTCAGTACTTC
TRBJ2-1 | - | - | TRBV3-1/TRBV3-2 | CASSKDSLYREQFF | TGTGCCAGCAGCAAGGACTCCCTTTATAGGGAGCAGTTCTTC
TRBJ1-4 | - | TRBD1 | TRBV28 | CASSPPVGQTNEKLFF | TGTGCCAGCAGCCCGCCCGTGGGACAGACTAATGAAAAACTGTTTTTT
TRBJ1-2 | - | - | TRBV12-3/TRBV12-4 | CASSFSVRSRYTF | TGTGCCAGCAGTTTCTCTGTCAGATCACGCTACACCTTC
TRBJ1-1 | - | TRBD1 | TRBV5-1 | CASWPGQPNTEAFF | TGCGCCAGTTGGCCGGGACAGCCGAACACTGAAGCTTTCTTT
TRBJ2-7 | - | TRBD2 | TRBV19 | CASSIVRTRGSPYEQYF | TGTGCCAGTAGTATAGTAAGGACGCGCGGGAGTCCCTACGAGCAGTACTTC
TRBJ2-2 | - | TRBD1 | TRBV10-1 | CASSGGQGRNRELFF | TGCGCCAGCAGTGGGGGACAGGGGAGGAACAGGGAGCTGTTTTTT
TRBJ2-7 | - | - | TRBV11-2 | CASRRSGTFYEQYF | TGTGCCAGCAGACGTTCCGGGACATTCTACGAGCAGTACTTC
TRBJ1-2 | - | TRBD1 | TRBV19 | CASRGTGAQLFYGYTF | TGTGCCAGTAGGGGGACAGGGGCGCAACTCTTCTATGGCTACACCTTC
TRBJ2-1 | - | TRBD2 | TRBV27 | CASSPLAGDSYNEQFF | TGTGCCAGCAGCCCTCTAGCGGGAGACTCCTACAATGAGCAGTTCTTC
TRBJ2-2 | - | TRBD2 | TRBV7-8 | CASSPWTSGTTGELFF | TGTGCCAGCAGCCCCTGGACTAGCGGAACCACCGGGGAGCTGTTTTTT
TRBJ2-7 | - | - | TRBV14 | CASSQELSYEQYF | TGTGCCAGCAGCCAAGAACTCTCCTACGAGCAGTACTTC
TRBJ1-4 | - | - | TRBV5-4 | CASSAGTSEKLFF | TGTGCCAGCAGTGCCGGGACATCTGAAAAACTGTTTTTT
TRBJ1-1 | few | TRBD1 | TRBV28 | CASSRPGTGNTEAFF | TGTGCCAGCAGTCGACCCGGGACAGGGAACACTGAAGCTTTCTTT
TRBJ2-1 | few | - | TRBV3-1/TRBV3-2 | CASSQDPARVTYNEQFF | TGTGCCAGCAGCCAAGATCCCGCCAGGGTAACCTACAATGAGCAGTTCTTC
TRBJ1-6 | - | - | TRBV20-1 | CSASQDSNSPLHF | TGCAGTGCTAGTCAGGACAGTAATTCACCCCTCCACTTT
TRBJ2-5 | - | TRBD1 | TRBV24-1 | CATSDPKQAPGGETQYF | TGTGCCACCAGTGACCCAAAGCAGGCGCCAGGGGGAGAGACCCAGTACTTC